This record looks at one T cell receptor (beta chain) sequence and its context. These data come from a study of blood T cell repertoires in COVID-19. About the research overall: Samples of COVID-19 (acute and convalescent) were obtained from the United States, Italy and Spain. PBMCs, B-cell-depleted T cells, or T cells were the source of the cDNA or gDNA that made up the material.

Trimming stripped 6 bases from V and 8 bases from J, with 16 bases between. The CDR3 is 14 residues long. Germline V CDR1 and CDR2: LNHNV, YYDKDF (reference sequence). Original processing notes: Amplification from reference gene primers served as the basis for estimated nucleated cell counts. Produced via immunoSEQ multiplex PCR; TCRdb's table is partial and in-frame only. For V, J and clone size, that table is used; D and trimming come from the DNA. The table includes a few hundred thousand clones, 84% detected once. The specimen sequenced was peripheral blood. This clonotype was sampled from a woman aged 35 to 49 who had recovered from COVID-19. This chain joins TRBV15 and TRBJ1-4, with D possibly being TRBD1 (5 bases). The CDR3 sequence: CATRSQGAGEKLFF. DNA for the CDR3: TGTGCCACCAGGTCGCAGGGTGCGGGGGAAAAACTGTTTTTT. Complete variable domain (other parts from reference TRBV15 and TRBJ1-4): DAMVIQNPRYQVTQFGKPVTLSCSQTLNHNVMYWYQQKSSQAPKLLFHYYDKDFNNEADTPDNFQSRRPNTSFCFLDIRSPGLGDTAMYLCATRSQGAGEKLFFGSGTQLSVL.